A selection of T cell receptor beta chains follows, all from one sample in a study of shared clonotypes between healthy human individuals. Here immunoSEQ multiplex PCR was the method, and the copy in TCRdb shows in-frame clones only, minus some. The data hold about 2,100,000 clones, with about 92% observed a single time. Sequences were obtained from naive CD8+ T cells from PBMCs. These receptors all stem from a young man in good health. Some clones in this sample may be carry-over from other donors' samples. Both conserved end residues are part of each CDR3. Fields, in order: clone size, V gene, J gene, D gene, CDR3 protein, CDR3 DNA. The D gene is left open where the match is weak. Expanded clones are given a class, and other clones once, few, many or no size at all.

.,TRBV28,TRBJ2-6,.,CASSPRRGSGANVLTF,TGTGCCAGCAGCCCCCGTCGGGGCTCTGGGGCCAACGTCCTGACTTTC
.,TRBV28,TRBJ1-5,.,CASSSYLSGQPQHF,TGTGCCAGCAGTTCCTATTTAAGTGGTCAGCCCCAGCATTTT
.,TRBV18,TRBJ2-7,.,CASSPGSVEQYF,TGTGCCAGCTCACCAGGTAGCGTCGAGCAGTACTTC
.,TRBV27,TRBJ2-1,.,CASRGQSGPQQFF,TGTGCCAGCAGGGGACAAAGCGGCCCTCAGCAGTTCTTC
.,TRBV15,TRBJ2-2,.,CATSRVVNTGELFF,TGTGCCACCAGCAGAGTCGTCAACACCGGGGAGCTGTTTTTT
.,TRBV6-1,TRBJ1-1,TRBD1,CASSEDQGALNTEAFF,TGTGCCAGCAGTGAAGATCAGGGGGCTTTGAACACTGAAGCTTTCTTT
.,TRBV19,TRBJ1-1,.,CASSIEYQGYTEAFF,TGTGCCAGTAGTATAGAATACCAGGGCTATACTGAAGCTTTCTTT
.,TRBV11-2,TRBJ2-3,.,CASSLGPTPGADTQYF,TGTGCCAGCAGCTTAGGACCCACCCCAGGGGCAGATACGCAGTATTTT
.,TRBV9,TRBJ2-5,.,CASSVGERAGYQETQYF,TGTGCCAGCAGCGTAGGGGAGCGGGCGGGGTACCAAGAGACCCAGTACTTC
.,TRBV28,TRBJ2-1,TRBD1,CASSPTGTANNEQFF,TGTGCCAGCAGTCCTACCGGGACAGCCAACAATGAGCAGTTCTTC
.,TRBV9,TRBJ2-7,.,CASSANGQLTYEQYF,TGTGCCAGCAGCGCAAACGGACAACTTACCTACGAGCAGTACTTC
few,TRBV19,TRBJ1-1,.,CATYDSWGTEAFF,TGTGCCACGTACGACTCGTGGGGAACTGAAGCTTTCTTT
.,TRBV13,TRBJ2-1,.,CASSPSGLTGNEQFF,TGTGCCAGCAGCCCTAGTGGTCTGACAGGTAATGAGCAGTTCTTC
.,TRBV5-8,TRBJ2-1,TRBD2,CASSLTGTAGGPSYNEQFF,TGTGCCAGCAGCCTTACGGGGACTGCGGGAGGGCCGTCCTACAATGAGCAGTTCTTC
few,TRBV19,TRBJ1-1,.,CASSLGTEAFF,TGTGCCAGTAGTCTGGGGACTGAAGCTTTCTTT
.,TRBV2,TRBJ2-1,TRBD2,CASSVSSGSSNEQFF,TGTGCCAGCAGTGTCTCTAGCGGGAGTTCGAATGAGCAGTTCTTC
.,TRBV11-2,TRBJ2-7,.,CASSLILLPYEQYF,TGTGCCAGCAGCTTAATCCTGTTGCCCTACGAGCAGTACTTC
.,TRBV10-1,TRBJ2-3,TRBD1,CASSESGTGVADTQYF,TGCGCCAGCAGTGAGTCCGGGACAGGGGTTGCAGATACGCAGTATTTT
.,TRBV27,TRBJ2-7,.,CASSYGVRAEQYF,TGTGCCAGCAGCTATGGGGTGCGAGCCGAGCAGTACTTC
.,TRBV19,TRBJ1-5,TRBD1,CASSPQGDQPQHF,TGTGCCAGTAGTCCTCAGGGGGATCAGCCCCAGCATTTT
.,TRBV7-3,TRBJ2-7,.,CASSLATSGTPYEQYF,TGTGCCAGCAGCTTAGCCACCAGCGGAACACCCTACGAGCAGTACTTC
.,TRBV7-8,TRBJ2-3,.,CASSLEPDRDTQYF,TGTGCCAGCAGCTTAGAGCCAGATCGGGATACGCAGTATTTT
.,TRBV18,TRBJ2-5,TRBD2,CASSPGRAGVQETQYF,TGTGCCAGCTCCCCCGGTAGAGCGGGAGTCCAAGAGACCCAGTACTTC
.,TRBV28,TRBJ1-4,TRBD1,CASRGTALNEKLFF,TGTGCCAGCAGGGGGACAGCCCTCAATGAAAAACTGTTTTTT
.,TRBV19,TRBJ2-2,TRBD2,CASSVFGASGWPGTGELFF,TGTGCCAGTAGCGTCTTCGGGGCTAGCGGGTGGCCCGGCACCGGGGAGCTGTTTTTT
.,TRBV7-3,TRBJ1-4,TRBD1,CASSHVEDRADEKLFF,TGTGCCAGCAGTCACGTTGAGGACAGGGCGGATGAAAAACTGTTTTTT
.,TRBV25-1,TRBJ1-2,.,CASADSYYGYTF,TGTGCCAGCGCCGACAGCTACTATGGCTACACCTTC
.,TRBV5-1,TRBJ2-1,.,CASSPSSLYNEQFF,TGCGCCAGCAGCCCTAGCAGTCTATACAATGAGCAGTTCTTC
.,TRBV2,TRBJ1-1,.,CASSESIVGARRTEAFF,TGTGCCAGCAGTGAAAGCATTGTGGGTGCGAGAAGGACTGAAGCTTTCTTT
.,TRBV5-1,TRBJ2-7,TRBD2,CASSSASSGSWSEQYF,TGCGCCAGCAGCAGCGCCTCTAGCGGGAGTTGGAGTGAGCAGTACTTC
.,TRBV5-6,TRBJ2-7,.,CASSFKQSPSYEQYF,TGTGCCAGCAGCTTCAAACAGTCACCTTCCTACGAGCAGTACTTC
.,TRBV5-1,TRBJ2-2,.,CASSLLGPRGTGELFF,TGCGCCAGCAGCTTGCTGGGCCCCCGAGGAACCGGGGAGCTGTTTTTT
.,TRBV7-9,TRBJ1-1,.,CASSLGKVTEAFF,TGTGCCAGCAGCTTAGGAAAGGTCACTGAAGCTTTCTTT
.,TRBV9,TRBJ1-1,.,CASSAEKNTEAFF,TGTGCCAGCAGCGCAGAGAAGAACACTGAAGCTTTCTTT
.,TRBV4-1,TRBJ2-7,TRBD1,CASSRGTGSYEQYF,TGCGCCAGCAGCCGGGGGACAGGGTCCTACGAGCAGTACTTC
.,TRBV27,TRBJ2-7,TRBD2,CASSSSSGHQIIYEQYF,TGTGCCAGCAGTTCATCTAGCGGACACCAAATAATCTACGAGCAGTACTTC
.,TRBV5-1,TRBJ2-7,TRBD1,CASSLIRGRSEVADEQYF,TGCGCCAGCAGCTTAATCAGGGGGCGAAGTGAAGTCGCAGACGAGCAGTACTTC
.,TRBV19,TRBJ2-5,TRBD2,CASSIGLAGGRETQYF,TGTGCCAGTAGTATAGGGCTAGCGGGAGGCCGGGAGACCCAGTACTTC
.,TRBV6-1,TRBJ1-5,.,CASSEVLLNQPQHF,TGTGCCAGCAGTGAAGTGTTGCTCAATCAGCCCCAGCATTTT
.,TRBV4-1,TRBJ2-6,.,CASSQVSSGANVLTF,TGCGCCAGCAGCCAAGTGAGCTCTGGGGCCAACGTCCTGACTTTC
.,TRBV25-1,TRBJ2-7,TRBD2,CASTPTGGYEQYF,TGTGCCAGCACCCCCACGGGGGGCTACGAGCAGTACTTC
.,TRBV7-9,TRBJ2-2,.,CASSPDRVRAGELFF,TGTGCCAGCAGCCCCGACCGGGTCAGGGCCGGGGAGCTGTTTTTT
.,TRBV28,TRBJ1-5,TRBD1,CASSLFRGSNQPQHF,TGTGCCAGCAGTCTATTCAGGGGGAGCAATCAGCCCCAGCATTTT
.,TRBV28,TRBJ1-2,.,CASSFAGSGYGYTF,TGTGCCAGCAGTTTTGCAGGGTCCGGCTATGGCTACACCTTC
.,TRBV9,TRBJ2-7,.,CASSSRGGYEQYF,TGTGCCAGCAGCTCAAGGGGGGGCTACGAGCAGTACTTC
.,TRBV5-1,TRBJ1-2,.,CASTPHPEAQRSYTF,TGCGCCAGCACCCCACATCCAGAAGCGCAGAGGAGCTACACCTTC
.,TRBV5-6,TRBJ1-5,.,CASSLAGEPQHF,TGTGCCAGCAGCTTGGCGGGGGAGCCCCAGCATTTT
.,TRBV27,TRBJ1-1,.,CASSLLGAPTEAFF,TGTGCCAGCAGTTTATTGGGGGCGCCCACTGAAGCTTTCTTT